Below are 22 T cell receptor beta chains sequenced from a single sample in a study of neurological immune-mediated disorders. TCRdb re-called the 5' RACE reads with MiXCR, one entry per CDR3 protein. Of tens of thousands of distinct CDR3 sequences listed, about 10% are singletons. Sample: PBMCs. All receptors derive from a man in his fifties or sixties in good health.

This clonotype came up many times. The gene calls are TRBV18 and TRBJ1-2; D might be TRBD1 (5 bases). CDR1 is KGHSH, CDR2 LQKENI, per germline. The CDR3 has 12 residues. V was shortened by 6 bases and J by 7 bases, with 12 bases between the two germline ends. CDR3 sequence: CASSPRESGYTF. The CDR3 nucleotides are TGTGCCAGCTCGCCCAGGGAATCTGGCTACACCTTC.

This clonotype was seen repeatedly, ten times or more. The CDR3 nucleotides are TGTGCCAGCAGCCCCAGCGGTCAGGGCAATCAGCCCCAGCATTTT. This sequence encodes CASSPSGQGNQPQHF. The gene calls are TRBV6-5 and TRBJ1-5; D is ambiguous. CDR1 is MNHEY, CDR2 SVGAGI, per germline. V was cut by 6 bases and J by 2 bases, with 14 bases left in between. CDR3 length: 15 amino acids.

This clonotype came up many times. This chain connects TRBV6-1 to TRBJ1-2; D is perhaps TRBD1 (5 bases). Germline CDR1 MNHNS, CDR2 SASEGT. V lost 4 bases and J 0 bases, leaving 12 bases between the germline ends. The CDR3 is 15 residues long. The CDR3 region is CASSAGGSANYGYTF. DNA for the CDR3: TGTGCCAGCAGTGCCGGGGGTTCGGCTAACTATGGCTACACCTTC.

This clonotype showed up many times. The V and J genes are TRBV20-1 and TRBJ2-5; D is unclear. Germline V CDR1 and CDR2: DFQATT, SNEGSKA (reference sequence). V was pared by 5 bases and J by 1 base, with 14 bases between. The CDR3 length is 14 residues. This CDR3 is CSAVRRVLQETQYF. DNA for the CDR3: TGCAGTGCTGTACGTAGGGTCCTCCAAGAGACCCAGTACTTC.

As to this clonotype: The junction and the germline gene differ at one end; a read error may be behind it. The V gene is TRBV29-1, the J gene TRBJ1-4; D unresolved. CDR1 is SQVTM and CDR2 is ANQGSEA in the germline V gene. This CDR3 comprises 12 residues. The CDR3 sequence is CRVEDPGGFQFF. CDR3 nucleotides: TGCCGCGTTGAAGATCCCGGAGGGTTCCAGTTTTTT.

This clonotype was found many times. The CDR3 protein is CASSGTPGNTIYF. CDR3 bases: TGTGCCAGCAGCGGGACCCCTGGAAACACCATATATTTT. This chain links TRBV9 with TRBJ1-3; D gene ambiguous. Germline CDR1 SGDLS, CDR2 YYNGEE. The V end was cut by 3 bases, the J end by 2 bases, with 6 bases between. This CDR3 has 13 amino acids.

The sample holds many counts of this clonotype. The rearrangement uses TRBV5-6 and TRBJ1-5; 9 bases align to TRBD1. Germline CDR1 and CDR2: SGHDT and YYEEEE. J lost 0 bases, V lost 0 bases, and 7 bases had no gene match. The CDR3 covers 18 residues. The CDR3 DNA reads as TGTGCCAGCAGCTTGGGGGGACAGGGAGGGTTTAGCAATCAGCCCCAGCATTTT. Protein sequence: CASSLGGQGGFSNQPQHF.

This clonotype came up many times. This sequence joins TRBV6-5 and TRBJ1-2; 7 nucleotides align to TRBD1. This CDR3 spans 15 amino acids. Per the germline V gene, CDR1 is MNHEY and CDR2 is SVGAGI. The trim removed 7 bases at V and 4 bases at J, leaving 12 bases unmatched. The CDR3 spells CASIQDRAGSYGYTF. Here the CDR3 DNA reads TGTGCCAGCATCCAAGACAGGGCCGGCTCCTATGGCTACACCTTC.

This clonotype was seen many times. This chain links TRBV10-3 with TRBJ1-5, with D unresolved. With 8 bases removed from V and 7 bases from J, the gap between germline ends came to 12 bases. CDR1 is ENHRY, CDR2 SYGVKD, per germline. The CDR3 extends over 12 amino acids. CDR3 protein: CAIGSIGQPQHF. CDR3 nucleotides: TGTGCCATCGGCTCTATAGGGCAGCCCCAGCATTTT.

The gene calls are TRBV20-1 and TRBJ2-3, with 8 bases matching TRBD1. V lost 7 bases and J lost 1; bases outside the gene matches: 7. Germline CDR1 is DFQATT and CDR2 is SNEGSKA (reference sequence). This CDR3 comprises 14 residues. The CDR3 DNA sequence: TGCAGTGTTAGTCAGACAGGGGGCACAGATACGCAGTATTTT. Its translation is CSVSQTGGTDTQYF.

The rearrangement uses TRBV18 and TRBJ1-1; tentative D call: TRBD1 (5 bases). Germline V gene lookup returns CDR1 KGHSH and CDR2 LQKENI. The CDR3 is 15 residues long. The V and J ends lost 1 base and 1 base respectively, with 10 bases between them. The chain's CDR3 is CASSPLSTANTEAFF. CDR3 in DNA: TGTGCCAGCTCACCACTGTCGACAGCGAACACTGAAGCTTTCTTT.

V is TRBV27 and J is TRBJ2-3; TRBD2 aligns across 8 bases. Germline lookup yields CDR1 MNHEY and CDR2 SMNVEV (reference sequence). V lost 7 bases and J lost 6; bases outside the gene matches: 15. The CDR3 runs 16 residues. CDR3 residues: CASIRGDGGATDTQYF. The CDR3 DNA follows: TGTGCCAGCATCCGCGGAGACGGGGGGGCAACCGATACGCAGTATTTT.

This clonotype came up many times. The junction shows a germline mismatch at one end, possibly a read error. The V gene is TRBV20-1, the J gene TRBJ1-6; no firm D call. The CDR3 loop spans 17 amino acids. Germline V gives CDR1 DFQATT, CDR2 SNEGSKA (reference sequence). The chain's CDR3 is CSARRYHTRRNNSPLHF. The CDR3 DNA reads as TGCAGCGCTAGACGATATCACACGCGACGGAATAATTCACCCCTCCACTTT.

This clonotype was seen ten or more times. The chain employs TRBV5-6 and TRBJ2-4; 9 positions agree with TRBD1. The CDR3 runs 17 residues. Germline values: CDR1 SGHDT, CDR2 YYEEEE. The trim removed 6 bases at V and 3 bases at J, leaving 13 bases unmatched. The CDR3 DNA is TGTGCCAGCACCCCGGGACAGGGCACAAATCGCAAAAACATTCAGTACTTC. The encoded protein is CASTPGQGTNRKNIQYF.

A remark on this clonotype: One base away lies a much larger clone, so this may be a sequencing read error. The chain joins TRBV6-5 to TRBJ2-6, with D unclear. In germline, CDR1 is MNHEY, CDR2 SVGAGI. This CDR3 contains 15 residues. In DNA, the CDR3 is TGTGCCAACAGTTACTCCGGCTCTGGGGCCAACGTCCTGACTTTC. Protein: CANSYSGSGANVLTF.

In its sample, this clonotype was seen many times. The chain combines TRBV27 with TRBJ2-7, with D possibly TRBD2 on 7 matching bases. The germline V gene encodes CDR1 MNHEY and CDR2 SMNVEV (reference sequence). Trimming took 7 bases from V and 3 from J, leaving 13 bases between them. The CDR3 totals 13 residues. The CDR3 DNA reads TGTGCCAGCACCGGGGGGCCCTACTACGAGCAGTACTTC. Translating gives CASTGGPYYEQYF.

The chain employs TRBV7-4 and TRBJ2-1; D is uncertain. The V end was cut by 3 bases, the J end by 0 bases, with 9 bases between. There are 15 residues in the CDR3. Per the germline V gene, CDR1 is SGHVT and CDR2 is SQSDAQ. The CDR3 DNA reads TGTGCCAGCAGCTTCGTGGGGTCCTCCTACAATGAGCAGTTCTTC. This translates into CASSFVGSSYNEQFF.

This clonotype showed up just a few times. The rearrangement links TRBV19 to TRBJ2-7; 9 bases fit TRBD2. V was clipped by 8 bases and J by 1 base; unmatched bases: 6. CDR3 length: 14 amino acids. Germline V CDR1 and CDR2: LNHDA, SQIVND (reference sequence). This CDR3 is CASSSGGSSYEQYF. In DNA, the CDR3 is TGTGCCAGTTCCAGCGGGGGGTCGTCCTACGAGCAGTACTTC.

This clonotype has a count of ten or more. The chain carries TRBV24-1 and TRBJ2-3; 13 bases line up with TRBD2. After removal of 11 bases from V and 3 bases from J, the junction contained 22 bases not matched to a gene. Germline V gene data show CDR1 as KGHDR and CDR2 as SFDVKD. CDR3 length: 20 residues. The CDR3 region is CASARRAKLAGGPGTDTQYF. The CDR3 nucleotides are TGTGCCAGTGCCCGCAGGGCAAAACTAGCGGGGGGGCCGGGGACAGATACGCAGTATTTT.

This clonotype was observed many times. V and J are TRBV20-1 and TRBJ1-2; no definite D call. The V gene lost 4 bases and the J gene lost 7 bases, with 19 bases spanning the gap. The CDR3 totals 14 residues. Germline V CDR1 and CDR2: DFQATT, SNEGSKA (reference sequence). CDR3 sequence reads: CSATGEGMMGGYTF. The CDR3 DNA is TGCAGTGCTACCGGGGAGGGTATGATGGGTGGCTACACCTTC.

The table lists this clonotype with many counts. The V and J genes are TRBV29-1 and TRBJ2-1, with D maybe TRBD1 (5 bases). Trimming removed 4 bases from V and 2 bases from J, with 12 bases in between. There are 14 residues in the CDR3. Germline V gives CDR1 SQVTM, CDR2 ANQGSEA. CDR3 protein: CSVVGRAPYNEQFF. In DNA, the CDR3 is TGCAGCGTTGTGGGCAGGGCGCCCTACAATGAGCAGTTCTTC.

Many counts were recorded for this clonotype. The chain employs TRBV20-1 and TRBJ2-3; D ambiguous. The germline gives CDR1 DFQATT, CDR2 SNEGSKA (reference sequence). This CDR3 comprises 16 residues. The V gene lost 5 bases and the J gene lost 1 base, with 19 bases spanning the gap. The CDR3 DNA sequence: TGCAGTGCTCCCCTCCCCGGACCATCTCGCACAGATACGCAGTATTTT. Its translation: CSAPLPGPSRTDTQYF.